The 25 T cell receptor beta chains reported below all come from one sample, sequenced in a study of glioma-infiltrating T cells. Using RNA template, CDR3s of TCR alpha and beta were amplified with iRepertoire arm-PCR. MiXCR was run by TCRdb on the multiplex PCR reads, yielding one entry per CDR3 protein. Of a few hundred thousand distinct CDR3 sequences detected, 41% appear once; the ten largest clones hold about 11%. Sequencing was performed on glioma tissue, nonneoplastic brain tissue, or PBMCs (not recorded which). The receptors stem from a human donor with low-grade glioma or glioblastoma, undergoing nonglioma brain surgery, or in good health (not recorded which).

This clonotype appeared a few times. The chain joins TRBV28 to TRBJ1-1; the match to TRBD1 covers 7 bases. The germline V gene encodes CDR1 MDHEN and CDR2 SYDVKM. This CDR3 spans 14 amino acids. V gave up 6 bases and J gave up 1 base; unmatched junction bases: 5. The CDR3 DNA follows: TGTGCCAGCAGGGTAGGGGACAGGAACACTGAAGCTTTCTTT. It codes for CASRVGDRNTEAFF. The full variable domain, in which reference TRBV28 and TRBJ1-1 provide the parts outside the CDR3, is DVKVTQSSRYLVKRTGEKVFLECVQDMDHENMFWYRQDPGLGLRLIYFSYDVKMKEKGDIPEGYSVSREKKERFSLILESASTNQTSMYLCASRVGDRNTEAFFGQGTRLTVV.

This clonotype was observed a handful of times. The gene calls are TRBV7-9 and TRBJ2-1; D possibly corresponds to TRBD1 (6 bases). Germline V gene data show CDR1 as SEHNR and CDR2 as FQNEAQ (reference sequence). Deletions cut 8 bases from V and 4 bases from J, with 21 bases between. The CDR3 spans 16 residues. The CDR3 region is CASGPWDKVGYNEQFF. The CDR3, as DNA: TGTGCCAGCGGACCCTGGGACAAAGTTGGATACAATGAGCAGTTCTTC.

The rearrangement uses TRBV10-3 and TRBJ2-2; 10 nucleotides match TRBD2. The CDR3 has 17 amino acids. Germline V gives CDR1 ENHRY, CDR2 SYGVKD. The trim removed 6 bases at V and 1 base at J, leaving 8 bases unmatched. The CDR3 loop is CAISQGASGRNTGELFF. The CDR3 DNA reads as TGTGCCATCAGCCAGGGAGCTAGCGGGAGGAACACCGGGGAGCTGTTTTTT.

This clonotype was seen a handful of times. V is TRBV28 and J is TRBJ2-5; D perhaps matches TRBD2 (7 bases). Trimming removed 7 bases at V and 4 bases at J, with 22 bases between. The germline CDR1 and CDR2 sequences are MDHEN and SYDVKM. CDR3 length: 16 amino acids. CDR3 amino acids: CASTMGGARFRETQYF. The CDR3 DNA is TGTGCCAGCACTATGGGGGGGGCTAGGTTCAGAGAGACCCAGTACTTC.

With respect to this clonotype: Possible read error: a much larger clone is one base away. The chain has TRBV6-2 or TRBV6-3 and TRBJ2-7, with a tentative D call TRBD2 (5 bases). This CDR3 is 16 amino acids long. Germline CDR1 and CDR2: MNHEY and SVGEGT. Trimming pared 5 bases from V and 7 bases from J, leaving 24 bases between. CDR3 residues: CASSPGMAPLSNEQYF. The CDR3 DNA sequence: TGTGCCAGCAGTCCCGGGATGGCCCCCCTTTCCAATGAGCAGTACTTC.

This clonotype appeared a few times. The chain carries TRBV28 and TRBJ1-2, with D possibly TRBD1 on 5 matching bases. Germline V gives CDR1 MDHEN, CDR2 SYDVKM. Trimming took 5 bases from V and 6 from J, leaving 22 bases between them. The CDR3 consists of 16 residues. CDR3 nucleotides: TGTGCCAGCAGTCCCCGGACCGGGACGTCGCAAGATGGCTACACCTTC. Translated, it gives CASSPRTGTSQDGYTF.

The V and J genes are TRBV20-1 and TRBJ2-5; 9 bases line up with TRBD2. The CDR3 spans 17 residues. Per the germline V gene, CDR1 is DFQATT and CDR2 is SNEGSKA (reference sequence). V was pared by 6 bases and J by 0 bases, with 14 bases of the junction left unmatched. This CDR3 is CSAQDWLSSGNQETQYF. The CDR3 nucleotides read TGCAGTGCCCAAGACTGGTTGTCTAGCGGGAACCAAGAGACCCAGTACTTC.

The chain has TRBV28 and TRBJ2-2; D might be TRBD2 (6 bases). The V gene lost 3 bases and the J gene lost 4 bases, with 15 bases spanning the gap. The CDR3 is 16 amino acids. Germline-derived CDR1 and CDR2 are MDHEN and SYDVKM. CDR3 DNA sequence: TGTGCCAGCAGTTTCGGGCTAGCGACCTTCACCGGGGAGCTGTTTTTT. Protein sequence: CASSFGLATFTGELFF.

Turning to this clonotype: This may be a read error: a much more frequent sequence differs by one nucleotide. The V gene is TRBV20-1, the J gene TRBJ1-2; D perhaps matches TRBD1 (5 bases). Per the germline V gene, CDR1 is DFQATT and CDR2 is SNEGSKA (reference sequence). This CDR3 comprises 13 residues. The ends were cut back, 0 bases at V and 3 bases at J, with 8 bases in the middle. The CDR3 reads CSARDPGYYGYTF. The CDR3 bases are TGCAGTGCTAGAGATCCAGGGTACTATGGCTACACCTTC.

The CDR3 loop is CASSLRKGGDEKLFF. CDR3 nucleotides: TGTGCCAGCAGTTTACGTAAAGGGGGTGACGAAAAACTGTTTTTT. This chain uses TRBV28 with TRBJ1-4; D is perhaps TRBD1 (6 bases). V lost 2 bases to trimming and J lost 8 bases, with 15 bases between them. The CDR3 is 15 residues long. CDR1 is MDHEN, CDR2 SYDVKM, per germline. The variable domain in full, with the rest retrieved from reference TRBV28 and TRBJ1-4, is DVKVTQSSRYLVKRTGEKVFLECVQDMDHENMFWYRQDPGLGLRLIYFSYDVKMKEKGDIPEGYSVSREKKERFSLILESASTNQTSMYLCASSLRKGGDEKLFFGSGTQLSVL.

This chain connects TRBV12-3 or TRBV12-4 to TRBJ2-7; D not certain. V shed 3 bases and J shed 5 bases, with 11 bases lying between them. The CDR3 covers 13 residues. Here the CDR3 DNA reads TGTGCCAGCAGTTTGTCGGAGAACCACGAGCAGTACTTC. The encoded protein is CASSLSENHEQYF.

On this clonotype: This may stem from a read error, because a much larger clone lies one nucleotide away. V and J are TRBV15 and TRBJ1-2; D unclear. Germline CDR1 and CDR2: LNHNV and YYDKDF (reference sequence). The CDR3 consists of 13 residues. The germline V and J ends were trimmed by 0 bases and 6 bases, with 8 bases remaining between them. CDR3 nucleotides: TGTGCCACCAGCAGAGAGGGCGGAGATGGCTACACCTTC. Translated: CATSREGGDGYTF.

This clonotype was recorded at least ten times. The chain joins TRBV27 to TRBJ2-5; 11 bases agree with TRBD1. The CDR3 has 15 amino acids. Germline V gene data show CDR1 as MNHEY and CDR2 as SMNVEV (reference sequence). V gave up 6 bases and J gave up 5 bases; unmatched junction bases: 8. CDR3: CASSTGTGGVETQYF. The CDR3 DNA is TGTGCCAGCAGCACCGGGACAGGGGGGGTTGAGACCCAGTACTTC.

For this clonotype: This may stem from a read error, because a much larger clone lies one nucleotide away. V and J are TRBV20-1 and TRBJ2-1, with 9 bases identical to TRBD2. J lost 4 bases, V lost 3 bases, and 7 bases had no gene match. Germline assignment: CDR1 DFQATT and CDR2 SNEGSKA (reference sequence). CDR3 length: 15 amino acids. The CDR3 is CSASSGTSWYNEQFF. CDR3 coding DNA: TGCAGTGCTAGTAGCGGGACTAGCTGGTACAATGAGCAGTTCTTC.

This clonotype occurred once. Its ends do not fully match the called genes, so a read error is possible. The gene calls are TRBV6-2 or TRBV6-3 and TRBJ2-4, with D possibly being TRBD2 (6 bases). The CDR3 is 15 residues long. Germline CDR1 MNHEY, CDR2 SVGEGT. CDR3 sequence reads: CASKLGPLAKNTQYF. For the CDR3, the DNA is TGTGCCAGCAAGTTAGGACCACTAGCCAAAAACACTCAGTACTTC.

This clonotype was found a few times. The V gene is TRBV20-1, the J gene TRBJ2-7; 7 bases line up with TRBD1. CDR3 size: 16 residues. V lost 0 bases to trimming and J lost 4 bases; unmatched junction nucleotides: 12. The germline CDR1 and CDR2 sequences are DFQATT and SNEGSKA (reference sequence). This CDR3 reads CSARDLSETGLYEQYF. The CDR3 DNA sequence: TGCAGTGCTAGAGATTTGTCCGAGACAGGGCTTTACGAGCAGTACTTC.

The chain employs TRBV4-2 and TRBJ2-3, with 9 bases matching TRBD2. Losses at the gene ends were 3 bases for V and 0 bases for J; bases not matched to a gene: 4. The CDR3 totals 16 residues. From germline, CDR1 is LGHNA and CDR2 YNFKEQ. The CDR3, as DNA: TGTGCCAGCAGCCATGGGACTAGCAGTAGCACAGATACGCAGTATTTT. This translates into CASSHGTSSSTDTQYF.

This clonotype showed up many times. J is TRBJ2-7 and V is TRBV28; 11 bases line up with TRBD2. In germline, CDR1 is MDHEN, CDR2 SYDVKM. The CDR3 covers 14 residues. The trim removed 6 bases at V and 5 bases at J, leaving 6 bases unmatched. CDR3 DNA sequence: TGTGCCAGCAGGGTACTAGCGGGAGCTCACGAGCAGTACTTC. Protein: CASRVLAGAHEQYF. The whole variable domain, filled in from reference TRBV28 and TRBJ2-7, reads DVKVTQSSRYLVKRTGEKVFLECVQDMDHENMFWYRQDPGLGLRLIYFSYDVKMKEKGDIPEGYSVSREKKERFSLILESASTNQTSMYLCASRVLAGAHEQYFGPGTRLTVT.

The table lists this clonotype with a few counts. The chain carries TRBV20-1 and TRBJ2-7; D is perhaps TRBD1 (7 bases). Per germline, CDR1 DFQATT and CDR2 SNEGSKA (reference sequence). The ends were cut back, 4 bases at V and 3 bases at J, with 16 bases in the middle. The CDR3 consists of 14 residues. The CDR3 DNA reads TGCAGTGCTATAGGGACAGCGGGCTACTACGAGCAGTACTTC. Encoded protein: CSAIGTAGYYEQYF.

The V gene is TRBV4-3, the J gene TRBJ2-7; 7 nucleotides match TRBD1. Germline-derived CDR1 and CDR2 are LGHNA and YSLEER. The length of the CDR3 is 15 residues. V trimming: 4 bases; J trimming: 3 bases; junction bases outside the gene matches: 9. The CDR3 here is CASSLPGPGGYEQYF. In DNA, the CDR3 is TGCGCCAGCAGCCTCCCGGGGCCAGGGGGCTACGAGCAGTACTTC.

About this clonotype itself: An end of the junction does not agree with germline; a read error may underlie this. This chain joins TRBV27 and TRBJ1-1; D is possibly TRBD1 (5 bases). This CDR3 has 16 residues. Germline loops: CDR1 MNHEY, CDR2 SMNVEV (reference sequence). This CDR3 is CASSLWAGWGNTGAFF. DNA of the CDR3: TGTGCCAGCAGTTTATGGGCAGGGTGGGGGAACACTGGAGCTTTCTTC.

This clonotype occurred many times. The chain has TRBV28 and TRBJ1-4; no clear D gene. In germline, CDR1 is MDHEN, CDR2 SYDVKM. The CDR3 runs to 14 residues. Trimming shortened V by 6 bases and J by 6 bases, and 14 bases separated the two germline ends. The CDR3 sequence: CASSPPTWDEKLFF. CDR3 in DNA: TGTGCCAGCAGCCCCCCGACCTGGGATGAAAAACTGTTTTTT.

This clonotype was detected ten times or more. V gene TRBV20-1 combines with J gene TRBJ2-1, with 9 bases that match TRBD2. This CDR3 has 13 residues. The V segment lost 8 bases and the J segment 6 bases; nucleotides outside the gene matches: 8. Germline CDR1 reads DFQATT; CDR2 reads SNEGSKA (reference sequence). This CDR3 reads CSRLGLAPNEQFF. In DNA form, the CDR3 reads TGCAGTAGGCTGGGACTAGCCCCCAATGAGCAGTTCTTC.

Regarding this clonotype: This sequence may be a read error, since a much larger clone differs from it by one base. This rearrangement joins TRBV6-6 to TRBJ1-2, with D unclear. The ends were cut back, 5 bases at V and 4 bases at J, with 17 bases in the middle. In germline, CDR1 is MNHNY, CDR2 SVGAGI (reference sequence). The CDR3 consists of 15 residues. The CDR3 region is CASSNRGKASYGYTF. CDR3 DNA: TGTGCCAGCAGTAACCGTGGAAAGGCCTCCTATGGCTACACCTTC.

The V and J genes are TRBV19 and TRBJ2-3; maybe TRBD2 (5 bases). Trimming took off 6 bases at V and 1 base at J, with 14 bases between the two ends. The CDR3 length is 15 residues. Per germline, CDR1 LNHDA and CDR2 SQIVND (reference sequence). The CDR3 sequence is CASRLAAGGTDTQYF. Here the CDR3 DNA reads TGTGCCAGTAGGCTCGCGGCGGGCGGCACAGATACGCAGTATTTT.